Below, 31 T cell receptor beta chains from the same sample are listed, as sequenced in a study of blood T cell repertoires in COVID-19. Profiling relied on immunoSEQ multiplex PCR, and the TCRdb table lists in-frame clones only, not all of them. The table has about 100,000 clones, more than 75% seen once. The sequencing input was peripheral blood. These receptors were taken from a man aged 45-65 years with acute or convalescent COVID-19.

The rearrangement links TRBV24-1 to TRBJ2-2; D not resolved. The CDR3 is made up of 14 amino acids. Germline V gene sequence: CDR1 KGHDR, CDR2 SFDVKD. Trimming cost V 4 bases and J 5 bases, with 10 bases left between them. The CDR3 loop is CATSDPSRTGELFF. CDR3 coding DNA: TGTGCCACCAGTGACCCCAGCAGGACCGGGGAGCTGTTTTTT.

The chain is built from TRBV18 and TRBJ1-2; 8 positions agree with TRBD1. Trimming removed 1 base from V and 8 bases from J; junction bases left unmatched: 9. CDR1 and CDR2 from the germline V gene are KGHSH and LQKENI. This CDR3 has 15 amino acids. This CDR3 is CASSPLETGDRGYTF. In DNA form, the CDR3 reads TGTGCCAGCTCACCACTTGAGACAGGGGATCGGGGCTACACCTTC.

The V call is TRBV6-5, the J call TRBJ2-5; 10 bases are a match to TRBD1. CDR1 is MNHEY, CDR2 SVGAGI, per germline. CDR3 length: 13 residues. J gave up 4 bases and V 6 bases, and 2 bases lay outside the gene matches. The CDR3: CASRWTGGETQYF. CDR3 nucleotide sequence: TGTGCCAGCAGGTGGACAGGGGGAGAGACCCAGTACTTC.

This chain links TRBV28 with TRBJ1-5; 8 bases line up with TRBD1. Trimming took 5 bases from V and 7 from J; bases not matched to a gene: 10. Germline-derived CDR1 and CDR2 are MDHEN and SYDVKM. The CDR3 sequence is 15 residues long. The CDR3 spells CASSPDRVVEQPQHF. The CDR3, as DNA: TGTGCCAGCAGTCCGGACAGGGTAGTAGAACAGCCCCAGCATTTT.

V usage is TRBV7-9 and J usage is TRBJ2-1; 7 positions match TRBD2. Trimming removed 4 bases from V and 9 bases from J; junction bases left unmatched: 9. The CDR3 covers 14 residues. Per germline, CDR1 SEHNR and CDR2 FQNEAQ (reference sequence). As DNA, the CDR3 is TGTGCCAGCAGCTGGACTAGAAGTGCGGGTGAGCAGTTCTTC. It yields the protein CASSWTRSAGEQFF.

The table lists this clone with a count of one. The chain links TRBV5-1 to TRBJ2-7; 11 bases agree with TRBD2. The CDR3 loop spans 14 amino acids. Germline V gene data show CDR1 as SGHRS and CDR2 as YFSETQ. The V gene end was trimmed by 4 bases and the J gene end by 2 bases; junction bases not matched to a gene: 2. CDR3 region: CASSTSGSTYEQYF. The CDR3 DNA reads TGCGCCAGCAGCACTAGCGGGAGCACCTACGAGCAGTACTTC.

The chain joins TRBV7-2 to TRBJ1-4; 7 nucleotides match TRBD1. V was clipped by 5 bases and J by 5 bases; unmatched bases: 8. The CDR3 has 15 amino acids. Germline V CDR1 and CDR2: SGHTA, FQGNSA. For the CDR3, the DNA is TGTGCCAGCAGCACGGGGACAGCTGTCAATGAAAAACTGTTTTTT. Amino acids: CASSTGTAVNEKLFF. The entire variable domain, with the rest obtained from reference TRBV7-2 and TRBJ1-4, is as follows: GAGVSQSPSNKVTEKGKDVELRCDPISGHTALYWYRQSLGQGLEFLIYFQGNSAPDKSGLPSDRFSAERTGGSVSTLTIQRTQQEDSAVYLCASSTGTAVNEKLFFGSGTQLSVL.

The sample holds one count of this clone. The chain couples TRBV7-9 to TRBJ2-3; D not resolved. The CDR3 contains 12 residues. The V gene's germline CDR1 is SEHNR and CDR2 FQNEAQ (reference sequence). V was clipped by 1 base and J by 4 bases, with 3 bases between them. The CDR3 here is CASSLGPDTQYF. For the CDR3, the DNA is TGTGCCAGCAGCTTAGGGCCAGATACGCAGTATTTT.

The chain has TRBV6-5 and TRBJ2-2, with D tentatively TRBD2 (6 bases). Germline V gene lookup returns CDR1 MNHEY and CDR2 SVGAGI. The CDR3 is 15 amino acids. The V end lost 0 bases, the J end lost 5 bases, and 10 bases lay between the germline ends. This CDR3 reads CASSYSTRGTGELFF. CDR3 DNA sequence: TGTGCCAGCAGTTACTCCACTCGGGGGACCGGGGAGCTGTTTTTT.

This chain links TRBV7-8 with TRBJ1-5, with 8 bases fitting TRBD1. Losses at the gene ends were 8 bases for V and 10 bases for J; bases not matched to a gene: 13. Germline assignment: CDR1 SGHVS and CDR2 FQNEAQ. This CDR3 is 14 amino acids long. Written as DNA, the CDR3 is TGTGCCAGCGGGGATGGACAGGGCAGAAAACCCCAGCATTTT. It specifies CASGDGQGRKPQHF.

The chain is built from TRBV5-1 and TRBJ2-1, with 9 bases that match TRBD1. Germline V gene data show CDR1 as SGHRS and CDR2 as YFSETQ. The V gene end was trimmed by 0 bases and the J gene end by 4 bases; junction bases not matched to a gene: 5. The CDR3 runs 16 residues. The CDR3 DNA reads as TGCGCCAGCAGCTTGGCCCCGGGACAGGGTTACAATGAGCAGTTCTTC. It encodes CASSLAPGQGYNEQFF. Using reference TRBV5-1 and TRBJ2-1 for the parts outside the CDR3, the full variable domain is KAGVTQTPRYLIKTRGQQVTLSCSPISGHRSVSWYQQTPGQGLQFLFEYFSETQRNKGNFPGRFSGRQFSNSRSEMNVSTLELGDSALYLCASSLAPGQGYNEQFFGPGTRLTVL.

The V gene is TRBV11-2, the J gene TRBJ2-7; TRBD2 agrees at 11 bases. The J segment lost 4 bases and the V segment lost 3 bases, leaving 8 bases of the junction unmatched. The CDR3 spans 16 residues. CDR1 and CDR2 from the germline V gene are SGHAT and FQNNGV. The CDR3 here is CASSFPSSGRFYEQYF. The CDR3 DNA reads as TGTGCCAGCAGCTTCCCTTCTAGCGGGAGGTTTTACGAGCAGTACTTC.

The gene calls are TRBV10-3 and TRBJ2-7, with 7 nucleotides matching TRBD1. Trimming at V came to 6 bases and at J to 0 bases, leaving 2 bases not matched to a gene. The CDR3 covers 13 residues. From germline, CDR1 is ENHRY and CDR2 SYGVKD. CDR3 in amino acids: CAISDRVSYEQYF. DNA of the CDR3: TGTGCCATCAGCGACAGGGTCTCCTACGAGCAGTACTTC.

The chain recombines TRBV4-2 with TRBJ1-6; D is uncertain. The germline V gene has CDR1 LGHNA and CDR2 YNFKEQ. CDR3 length equals 14 residues. V was trimmed by 2 bases and J by 5 bases, leaving 7 bases between them. The CDR3 loop is CASSQRTDNSPLHF. The CDR3 DNA reads as TGTGCCAGCAGCCAAAGAACAGATAATTCACCCCTCCACTTT.

This clone came up once. The chain carries TRBV7-6 and TRBJ1-4; 12 bases agree with TRBD1. Germline assignment: CDR1 SGHVS and CDR2 FNYEAQ. The CDR3 loop spans 15 amino acids. V dropped 10 bases and J dropped 7; count of bases not matched to a gene: 10. This CDR3 reads CATGTGGRLGEKLFF. The CDR3 coding sequence is TGTGCCACCGGGACAGGGGGCAGATTAGGTGAAAAACTGTTTTTT.

The V and J genes are TRBV3-1 (or the pseudogene TRBV3-2) and TRBJ2-4, with 8 bases matching TRBD2. Germline CDR1 LGHDT, CDR2 YNNKEL (reference sequence). V dropped 5 bases and J dropped 1; count of bases not matched to a gene: 7. The CDR3 runs 16 residues. The CDR3 DNA is TGTGCCAGCAGCTCGCGGGGGGCGCGGGCCAAAAACATTCAGTACTTC. Translating gives CASSSRGARAKNIQYF.

This clone was seen just once. This sequence joins TRBV5-1 and TRBJ1-6; 8 bases are a match to TRBD1. V dropped 4 bases and J dropped 8; count of bases not matched to a gene: 5. The CDR3 is 14 residues long. Germline values: CDR1 SGHRS, CDR2 YFSETQ. CDR3 amino acids: CASSAGQGYSPLHF. The CDR3 DNA is TGCGCCAGCAGCGCCGGACAGGGTTATTCACCCCTCCACTTT. Based on the CDR3 plus reference TRBV5-1 and TRBJ1-6, the full variable domain is KAGVTQTPRYLIKTRGQQVTLSCSPISGHRSVSWYQQTPGQGLQFLFEYFSETQRNKGNFPGRFSGRQFSNSRSEMNVSTLELGDSALYLCASSAGQGYSPLHFGNGTRLTVT.

The CDR3 reads CASSPFFRDSNYGYTF. The CDR3 DNA is TGTGCCAGCTCACCCTTCTTCCGGGACAGTAACTATGGCTACACCTTC. This chain connects TRBV18 to TRBJ1-2; 7 bases match TRBD1. After removal of 3 bases from V and 1 base from J, the junction contained 8 bases not matched to a gene. The germline V gene has CDR1 KGHSH and CDR2 LQKENI. The CDR3 runs to 16 residues.

The chain combines TRBV28 with TRBJ1-5; D remains unclear. Trimming stripped 2 bases from V and 7 bases from J, with 3 bases between. This CDR3 comprises 11 residues. Germline CDR1 reads MDHEN; CDR2 reads SYDVKM. In DNA form, the CDR3 reads TGTGCCAGCAGTTTAGAGCAGCCCCAGCATTTT. Translation: CASSLEQPQHF.

V is TRBV4-1 and J is TRBJ2-1; weak D call: TRBD2 (6 bases). Germline V gene sequence: CDR1 MGHRA, CDR2 YSYEKL. The CDR3 loop spans 16 amino acids. V was trimmed by 0 bases and J by 6 bases, leaving 15 bases between them. The chain's CDR3 is CASSQEASALPNEQFF. As DNA, the CDR3 is TGCGCCAGCAGCCAAGAAGCTAGCGCGTTACCCAATGAGCAGTTCTTC.

V is TRBV19 and J is TRBJ2-3; maybe TRBD1 (5 bases). Germline V gene sequence: CDR1 LNHDA, CDR2 SQIVND (reference sequence). The V end lost 9 bases, the J end lost 2 bases, and 24 bases lay between the germline ends. This CDR3 comprises 17 residues. The CDR3 bases are TGTGCCAGCCATCCCAGGGCGTATTACGAGCACACAGATACGCAGTATTTT. Its translation is CASHPRAYYEHTDTQYF.

V gene TRBV28 combines with J gene TRBJ1-1, with D uncertain. Per germline, CDR1 MDHEN and CDR2 SYDVKM. Trimming shortened V by 3 bases and J by 1 base, and 6 bases separated the two germline ends. The CDR3 sequence is 13 residues long. This chain's CDR3 is CASSFAPNTEAFF. CDR3 bases: TGTGCCAGCAGTTTTGCGCCGAACACTGAAGCTTTCTTT.

The chain combines TRBV30 with TRBJ1-2, with no clear D. From germline, CDR1 is GTSNPN and CDR2 SVGIG (reference sequence). This CDR3 spans 10 amino acids. Trimming shortened V by 5 bases and J by 10 bases, and 11 bases separated the two germline ends. The CDR3 DNA reads as TGTGCCTGGGGTTTTCCCGTCTACACCTTC. This gives the protein CAWGFPVYTF.

The V gene is TRBV6-4, the J gene TRBJ2-3; 7 bases map to TRBD2. This CDR3 contains 15 residues. In germline, CDR1 is MRHNA, CDR2 SNTAGT. The V and J ends lost 4 bases and 4 bases, in that order; junction bases with no gene match: 8. CDR3 sequence reads: CASSVTGGPADTQYF. CDR3 bases: TGTGCCAGCAGTGTTACGGGAGGCCCCGCAGATACGCAGTATTTT.

The J gene is TRBJ2-1, the V gene TRBV7-9; the D gene is possibly TRBD2 (6 bases). Trimming cost V 4 bases and J 10 bases, with 17 bases left between them. CDR1 SEHNR and CDR2 FQNEAQ come from the germline V gene (reference sequence). This CDR3 is 14 amino acids long. The CDR3 protein is CASSSIRRAGEQFF. The CDR3 region has the DNA TGTGCCAGCAGCTCCATCCGAAGAGCGGGCGAGCAGTTCTTC.

The chain couples TRBV6-5 to TRBJ2-7, with 9 bases aligning to TRBD1. Trimming removed 11 bases from V and 3 bases from J; junction bases left unmatched: 8. Germline CDR1 reads MNHEY; CDR2 reads SVGAGI. This CDR3 contains 13 residues. CDR3 in amino acids: CAGGRTGVYEQYF. The DNA of the CDR3 is TGTGCCGGGGGGCGGACAGGGGTCTACGAGCAGTACTTC.

This chain joins TRBV9 and TRBJ2-1; TRBD2 agrees at 9 bases. CDR1 is SGDLS, CDR2 YYNGEE, per germline. This CDR3 is built from 16 residues. After removal of 3 bases from V and 8 bases from J, the junction contained 12 bases not matched to a gene. The CDR3: CASSAIAGVIRDEQFF. Here the CDR3 DNA reads TGTGCCAGCAGCGCTATAGCGGGAGTGATTCGGGATGAGCAGTTCTTC.

In its sample, this clone was seen once. This chain links TRBV5-5 with TRBJ2-7; 12 bases line up with TRBD2. CDR3 size: 18 residues. Germline CDR1 is SGHKS and CDR2 is YYEKEE (reference sequence). Trimming cost V 0 bases and J 7 bases; bases outside gene matches: 14. The CDR3 loop is CASSLALAGGLDPGEQYF. The CDR3 nucleotides read TGTGCCAGCAGCTTGGCTCTAGCGGGAGGGCTGGACCCGGGGGAGCAGTACTTC.

The chain recombines TRBV24-1 with TRBJ1-1, with TRBD1 identical over 7 bases. The CDR3 is 13 amino acids. Germline CDR1 and CDR2: KGHDR and SFDVKD. V lost 8 bases, J lost 4 bases, and 6 bases stayed unmatched. The CDR3 protein is CATKGAGGTEAFF. The CDR3 DNA sequence: TGTGCCACCAAGGGGGCAGGGGGCACTGAAGCTTTCTTT.

The chain combines TRBV14 with TRBJ2-1; 9 nucleotides match TRBD2. V was pared by 0 bases and J by 4 bases, with 4 bases of the junction left unmatched. The length of the CDR3 is 16 residues. Per germline, CDR1 SGHDN and CDR2 FVKESK. The DNA of the CDR3 is TGTGCCAGCAGCCAAGAAGTGACTAGCGGTTACAATGAGCAGTTCTTC. Amino acid sequence: CASSQEVTSGYNEQFF.

V and J are TRBV5-1 and TRBJ2-3; D gene uncertain. From germline, CDR1 is SGHRS and CDR2 YFSETQ. The V gene lost 7 bases and the J gene lost 5 bases, with 8 bases spanning the gap. The CDR3 has 11 amino acids. DNA for the CDR3: TGCGCCAGCGCACTCATAGATACGCAGTATTTT. Its translation: CASALIDTQYF.